Here is one T cell receptor (beta chain) with its context. Methods used by the authors: Amplification from reference gene primers served as the basis for estimated nucleated cell counts. Sequenced by immunoSEQ multiplex PCR; TCRdb stores in-frame clones only, minus some. That table supplies the V and J calls and clone size; D and trimming were determined from the DNA. Of over 350,000 clones in the sample, about nine tenths were seen once. These data come from a study of blood T cell repertoires in COVID-19. As for the study in general: T cells, B-cell-depleted T cells, or PBMCs supplied cDNA or gDNA.

CDR1 is SGHRS, CDR2 YFSETQ, per germline. Trimming left V 2 bases short and J 3 bases short, with 12 bases between. There are 14 residues in the CDR3. Sequenced input: peripheral blood. The clonotype was recovered from a woman aged 30 to 39 with active or convalescent COVID-19. The V and J genes are TRBV5-1 and TRBJ2-7; D might be TRBD1 (5 bases). CDR3 protein: CASSLADRFYEQYF. CDR3 in DNA: TGCGCCAGCAGCTTAGCCGACAGATTCTACGAGCAGTACTTC.